The 17 T cell receptor beta chains below were found in one sample sequenced in a study of blood T cell repertoires in COVID-19. Clones were sequenced by immunoSEQ multiplex PCR, and TCRdb holds only the in-frame ones, with some missing. This sample yields fewer than 150,000 clones, of which approximately 83% are seen a single time; approximately 20% belongs to the top ten. The sample comprised peripheral blood. Receptors were obtained from a woman aged 45 to 65 who had recovered from COVID-19.

V usage is TRBV11-3 and J usage is TRBJ1-1; TRBD1 matches at 9 bases. Germline V gives CDR1 SGHNT, CDR2 YENEEA. The CDR3 is made up of 13 amino acids. V shed 5 bases, J shed 8 bases, and the junction held 6 bases outside the gene matches. CDR3: CASSTGTGREAFF. CDR3 coding DNA: TGTGCCAGCAGCACGGGGACAGGGAGGGAAGCTTTCTTT.

This chain connects TRBV9 to TRBJ2-7; 12 nucleotides line up with TRBD2. V was pared by 1 base and J by 5 bases, with 7 bases of the junction left unmatched. Germline CDR1 is SGDLS and CDR2 is YYNGEE. The CDR3 has 16 residues. CDR3: CASSVSLAGGRDEQYF. The CDR3 nucleotides read TGTGCCAGCAGCGTATCGCTAGCGGGGGGGCGGGACGAGCAGTACTTC.

The chain recombines TRBV5-1 with TRBJ2-3, with TRBD2 identical over 11 bases. This CDR3 has 16 residues. The V and J ends lost 0 bases and 4 bases, in that order; junction bases with no gene match: 4. CDR1 and CDR2 (germline): SGHRS, YFSETQ. The CDR3 sequence: CASSLGLAGGSDTQYF. In DNA, the CDR3 is TGCGCCAGCAGCTTGGGGCTAGCGGGAGGATCAGATACGCAGTATTTT. The full variable domain, rest sourced from reference TRBV5-1 and TRBJ2-3, is KAGVTQTPRYLIKTRGQQVTLSCSPISGHRSVSWYQQTPGQGLQFLFEYFSETQRNKGNFPGRFSGRQFSNSRSEMNVSTLELGDSALYLCASSLGLAGGSDTQYFGPGTRLTVL.

V usage is TRBV6-2 or TRBV6-3 and J usage is TRBJ2-5; D gene ambiguous. The CDR3 contains 12 residues. Germline CDR1 MNHEY, CDR2 SVGEGT. V was trimmed by 5 bases and J by 5 bases, leaving 9 bases between them. The CDR3 region has the DNA TGTGCCAGCAGTGCGTCATCGGAGACCCAGTACTTC. This translates into CASSASSETQYF.

The genes are TRBV19 and TRBJ1-3; possible D gene TRBD1, 6 bases. CDR1 LNHDA and CDR2 SQIVND come from the germline V gene (reference sequence). The CDR3 consists of 16 residues. V gave up 3 bases and J gave up 4 bases, with 16 bases separating them. CDR3 sequence (DNA): TGTGCCAGTAGTATCTTCAACAGGGCGAGGGGAAACACCATATATTTT. Protein: CASSIFNRARGNTIYF.

The V gene is TRBV4-2, the J gene TRBJ2-7; the D gene is possibly TRBD2 (7 bases). The CDR3 sequence is 16 residues long. V lost 2 bases, J lost 7 bases, and 21 bases lay in between. Per germline, CDR1 LGHNA and CDR2 YNFKEQ. In DNA, the CDR3 is TGTGCCAGCAGCCAACCAACTTATCGGGGGGCGCGGGAGCAGTACTTC. Translating gives CASSQPTYRGAREQYF.

This chain joins TRBV7-3 and TRBJ2-7; D is perhaps TRBD2 (7 bases). Trimming took off 1 base at V and 3 bases at J, with 16 bases between the two ends. Germline V gene data show CDR1 as SGHTA and CDR2 as FQGTGA. The CDR3 loop spans 16 amino acids. CDR3 in amino acids: CASSLIGGRVGYEQYF. CDR3 DNA sequence: TGTGCCAGCAGCTTAATCGGGGGGCGCGTCGGCTACGAGCAGTACTTC.

This chain uses TRBV14 with TRBJ2-3; TRBD2 matches at 10 bases. The CDR3 runs to 16 residues. CDR1 and CDR2 (germline): SGHDN, FVKESK. V shed 4 bases and J 2 bases; nucleotides not matched to a gene: 6. The CDR3 DNA follows: TGTGCCAGCAGCCCATTTAGCGGGGGGCCCACAGATACGCAGTATTTT. This encodes CASSPFSGGPTDTQYF.

The gene calls are TRBV18 and TRBJ2-5; possible D gene TRBD1, 6 bases. V dropped 2 bases and J dropped 0 bases, with 16 bases sitting between them. The CDR3 has 17 residues. From germline, CDR1 is KGHSH and CDR2 LQKENI. CDR3 bases: TGTGCCAGCTCACCAGCTCTGGACAGCTGGTACCAAGAGACCCAGTACTTC. It codes for CASSPALDSWYQETQYF.

The chain links TRBV6-1 to TRBJ1-3; no reliable D call. CDR1 and CDR2 from the germline V gene are MNHNS and SASEGT. The CDR3 runs to 16 residues. V was pared by 2 bases and J by 0 bases, with 11 bases between. CDR3 sequence (DNA): TGTGCCAGCAGTGAAATTGTCTCTCCCTCTGGAAACACCATATATTTT. It specifies CASSEIVSPSGNTIYF.

The gene calls are TRBV6-1 and TRBJ2-4; D is unclear. CDR1 MNHNS and CDR2 SASEGT come from the germline V gene. The CDR3 length is 13 residues. V lost 1 base and J 5 bases, leaving 6 bases between the germline ends. In DNA form, the CDR3 reads TGTGCCAGCAGTGAAGGAGTAGAAAACATTCAGTACTTC. Its translation is CASSEGVENIQYF.

The rearrangement joins TRBV18 to TRBJ1-1; D is uncertain. The CDR3 is 14 amino acids. With 4 bases removed from V and 1 base from J, the gap between germline ends came to 10 bases. Germline V lookup: CDR1 KGHSH, CDR2 LQKENI. The CDR3 spells CASSLLSPNTEAFF. The CDR3 DNA reads TGTGCCAGCTCACTTTTATCCCCGAACACTGAAGCTTTCTTT.

This clone was seen only once. In DNA form, the CDR3 reads TGTGCCAGCAGACTGGGGACAGCTAACTATGGCTACACCTTC. Its protein product is CASRLGTANYGYTF. The rearrangement uses TRBV7-2 and TRBJ1-2; 7 positions agree with TRBD1. There are 14 residues in the CDR3. The V gene's germline CDR1 is SGHTA and CDR2 FQGNSA. With 6 bases clipped from V and 0 bases from J, the junction kept 4 bases outside the gene matches.

V is TRBV18 and J is TRBJ1-5, with D possibly matching TRBD1 (6 bases). V dropped 1 base and J dropped 0 bases, with 13 bases sitting between them. CDR3 length equals 17 residues. Germline V gene sequence: CDR1 KGHSH, CDR2 LQKENI. In nucleotides, the CDR3 is TGTGCCAGCTCACCACGGACGACAGGACGTAGCAATCAGCCCCAGCATTTT. As protein: CASSPRTTGRSNQPQHF.

The chain uses TRBV11-2 and TRBJ2-5, with 10 bases fitting TRBD2. V shed 4 bases and J 5 bases; nucleotides not matched to a gene: 7. The length of the CDR3 is 15 residues. Germline values: CDR1 SGHAT, CDR2 FQNNGV. The CDR3 DNA is TGTGCCAGCAGCTCAGCCGGGACTAGCGTGGAGACCCAGTACTTC. Translated: CASSSAGTSVETQYF. The full variable domain, its missing parts supplied by reference TRBV11-2 and TRBJ2-5, is EAGVAQSPRYKIIEKRQSVAFWCNPISGHATLYWYQQILGQGPKLLIQFQNNGVVDDSQLPKDRFSAERLKGVDSTLKIQPAKLEDSAVYLCASSSAGTSVETQYFGPGTRLLVL.

This chain joins TRBV29-1 and TRBJ2-3; tentative D call: TRBD2 (7 bases). Trimming pared 2 bases from V and 0 bases from J, leaving 18 bases between. From germline, CDR1 is SQVTM and CDR2 ANQGSEA. The CDR3 has 17 amino acids. The CDR3 sequence: CSVERGMAGASTDTQYF. As DNA, the CDR3 is TGCAGCGTTGAAAGGGGGATGGCGGGGGCTAGCACAGATACGCAGTATTTT.

The chain recombines TRBV7-2 with TRBJ2-5; 9 bases match TRBD2. Germline values: CDR1 SGHTA, CDR2 FQGNSA. The CDR3 runs 15 residues. The J segment lost 2 bases and the V segment lost 2 bases, leaving 3 bases of the junction unmatched. This CDR3 is CASSLQRGVQETQYF. The DNA for the CDR3 is TGTGCCAGCAGCTTACAGCGGGGGGTTCAAGAGACCCAGTACTTC.